This TCR beta chain is from a study of ipilimumab plus nivolumab after autologous stem cell transplantation. Study-level background: A median of about eight nivolumab and five or six ipilimumab doses were given. DLBCL patients had primary refractory or relapsed disease.

Germline V gene data show CDR1 as SGHDT and CDR2 as YYEEEE. The germline V and J ends were trimmed by 0 bases and 4 bases, with 19 bases remaining between them. The CDR3 runs to 17 residues. Patients got ipilimumab 1 mg/kg beginning 14 to 28 days post-transplant. Patients received nivolumab 3 mg/kg at weeks 1, 4, 7, 10, then fortnightly to week 26. Generated by immunoSEQ multiplex PCR, the TCRdb table keeps only in-frame clones and is missing some. The repertoire includes tens of thousands of clones, 65% to 85% of them detected once, and roughly 2% sits in the top ten. This rearrangement joins TRBV5-6 to TRBJ1-2, with D maybe TRBD1 (5 bases). Sequenced here: PBMCs, sampled in a trial of ipilimumab plus nivolumab as post-transplant consolidation. This TCR derives from a male donor with diffuse large B-cell lymphoma. CDR3 sequence (DNA): TGTGCCAGCAGCTTGGGCCTTCGGGGAGGGGCCAGCTATGGCTACACCTTC. It yields the protein CASSLGLRGGASYGYTF.